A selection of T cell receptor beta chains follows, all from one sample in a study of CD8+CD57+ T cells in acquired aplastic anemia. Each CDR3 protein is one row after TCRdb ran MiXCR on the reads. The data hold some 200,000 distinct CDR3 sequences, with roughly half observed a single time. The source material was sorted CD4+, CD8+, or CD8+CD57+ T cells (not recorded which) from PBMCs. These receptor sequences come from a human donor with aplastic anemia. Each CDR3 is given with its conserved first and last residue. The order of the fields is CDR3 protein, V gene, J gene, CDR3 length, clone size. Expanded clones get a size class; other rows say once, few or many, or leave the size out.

CSVGRREAFF	TRBV29-1	TRBJ1-1	10	NA
CASSLEAGQYF	TRBV7-2	TRBJ2-7	11	many
CASTGTGGGYTQYF	TRBV11-3	TRBJ2-3	14	many
CASSHPGGSGYTF	TRBV7-9	TRBJ1-2	13	once
CSAKTSARTQYF	TRBV20-1	TRBJ2-5	12	many
CATSRVSQPQHF	TRBV15	TRBJ1-5	12	few
CSAKMVDREYF	TRBV29-1	TRBJ2-3	11	NA
CSASGDRGEQYF	TRBV20-1	TRBJ2-7	12	many
CASSQVLKWSEQFF	TRBV14	TRBJ2-1	14	NA
CASIEPTGNYGYTF	TRBV7-9	TRBJ1-2	14	NA
CATSTGQGMNTEAFF	TRBV15	TRBJ1-1	15	NA
CATGSAVNEKLFF	TRBV24-1	TRBJ1-4	13	many
CASSLKKGGSLYEAFF	TRBV11-1	TRBJ1-1	16	NA
CASSEPRTAISQQFF	TRBV6-1	TRBJ2-1	15	many
CASSSDGHTEAFF	TRBV7-2	TRBJ1-1	13	NA
CSLDRGPTEAFF	TRBV20-1	TRBJ1-1	12	NA
CASSLVGPWNTEAFF	TRBV7-8	TRBJ1-1	15	NA
CASSWAPGQEAFF	TRBV5-1	TRBJ1-1	13	many
CASSSTKRGKETQYF	TRBV7-9	TRBJ2-5	15	NA
CATSLTANTGELFF	TRBV24-1	TRBJ2-2	14	NA
CASSLDGTEYGYTF	TRBV11-2	TRBJ1-2	14	NA
CASSLAALGNEQFF	TRBV5-1	TRBJ2-1	14	NA
CAWSREGEETQYF	TRBV30	TRBJ2-5	13	NA
CASSQIGQAHGYTF	TRBV7-9	TRBJ1-2	14	many
CASSEWAGGDTGELFF	TRBV25-1	TRBJ2-2	16	NA
CATSRDRAETQYF	TRBV15	TRBJ2-5	13	medium-sized
CASRLGLGAYEQYF	TRBV10-2	TRBJ2-7	14	many
CASSLRERHGYTF	TRBV19	TRBJ1-2	13	few
CSARPTSSVDTQYF	TRBV20-1	TRBJ2-3	14	NA
CSALKTRTVAEQYF	TRBV20-1	TRBJ2-7	14	many
CASSTGDSGNTIYF	TRBV19	TRBJ1-3	14	few
CASSPNRRGQPPPDEQFF	TRBV4-2	TRBJ2-1	18	NA
CSVERPVLTSYGYTF	TRBV29-1	TRBJ1-2	15	NA
CASSELEGYEQYF	TRBV2	TRBJ2-7	13	few
CASSSLRGGNTEAFF	TRBV6-1	TRBJ1-1	15	NA
CASSLGLAGVEQFF	TRBV11-3	TRBJ2-1	14	many
CATSRDTSGISDTQYF	TRBV15	TRBJ2-3	16	few
CASSALNYEQYF	TRBV2	TRBJ2-7	12	NA
CASSLEAGTPEQYF	TRBV2	TRBJ2-7	14	NA
CASSSDRGTYSYEQYF	TRBV19	TRBJ2-7	16	few
CAISESGTGTYF	TRBV10-3	TRBJ2-7	12	NA
CASSLVGGANVLTF	TRBV6-4	TRBJ2-6	14	NA